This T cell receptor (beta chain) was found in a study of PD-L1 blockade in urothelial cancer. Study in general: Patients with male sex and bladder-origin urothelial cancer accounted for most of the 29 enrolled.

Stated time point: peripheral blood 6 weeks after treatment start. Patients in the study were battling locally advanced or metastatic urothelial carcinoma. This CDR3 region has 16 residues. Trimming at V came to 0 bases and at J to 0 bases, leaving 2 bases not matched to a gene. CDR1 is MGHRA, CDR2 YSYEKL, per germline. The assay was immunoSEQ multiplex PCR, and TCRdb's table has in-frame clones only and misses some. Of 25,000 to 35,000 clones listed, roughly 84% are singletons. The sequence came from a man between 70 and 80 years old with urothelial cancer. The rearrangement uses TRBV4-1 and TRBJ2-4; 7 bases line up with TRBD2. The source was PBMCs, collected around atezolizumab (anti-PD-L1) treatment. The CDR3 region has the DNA TGCGCCAGCAGCCAAGAGGGGGGGATAGCCAAAAACATTCAGTACTTC. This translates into CASSQEGGIAKNIQYF.